The 12 T cell receptor beta chains reported below all come from one sample, sequenced in a study of blood T cell repertoires in COVID-19. Measured with immunoSEQ multiplex PCR; TCRdb has only the in-frame clones, and not every one. The table includes 35,000 to 45,000 clones, about four fifths detected once. The sequenced material came from peripheral blood. The receptors here all came from a human donor in a cohort sampled during active COVID-19.

V usage is TRBV10-2 and J usage is TRBJ2-1; the match to TRBD2 covers 10 bases. After removal of 3 bases from V and 7 bases from J, the junction contained 6 bases not matched to a gene. Germline CDR1 reads WSHSY; CDR2 reads SAAADI. There are 15 residues in the CDR3. The CDR3 sequence is CASSEEAGGRNEQFF. The DNA of the CDR3 is TGCGCCAGCAGTGAAGAAGCGGGAGGGAGGAATGAGCAGTTCTTC.

This chain joins TRBV29-1 and TRBJ2-7; TRBD2 aligns across 11 bases. This CDR3 has 17 amino acids. Germline values: CDR1 SQVTM, CDR2 ANQGSEA. V was clipped by 4 bases and J by 7 bases; unmatched bases: 18. CDR3 residues: CSVGPAFTSGRGSEQYF. The CDR3 DNA is TGCAGCGTTGGCCCCGCCTTTACTAGCGGGAGAGGTAGTGAGCAGTACTTC.

The chain employs TRBV19 and TRBJ2-7, with TRBD2 matching over 12 bases. V lost 5 bases, J lost 2 bases, and 10 bases stayed unmatched. Germline V gives CDR1 LNHDA, CDR2 SQIVND (reference sequence). The CDR3 sequence is 17 residues long. The CDR3 reads CASSLGPTSGRTYEQYF. The CDR3 nucleotides are TGTGCCAGTAGTCTAGGCCCAACTAGCGGGAGGACCTACGAGCAGTACTTC.

The rearrangement uses TRBV7-9 and TRBJ2-3, with a possible D match to TRBD2 (6 bases). The germline V and J ends were trimmed by 4 bases and 3 bases, with 11 bases remaining between them. Germline V gene sequence: CDR1 SEHNR, CDR2 FQNEAQ (reference sequence). The CDR3 covers 14 residues. CDR3 coding DNA: TGTGCCAGCAGCTACCCGGGAGTAACAGATACGCAGTATTTT. Protein product: CASSYPGVTDTQYF.

The chain is built from TRBV28 and TRBJ1-3, with a tentative D call TRBD1 (5 bases). Germline assignment: CDR1 MDHEN and CDR2 SYDVKM. This CDR3 is 15 amino acids long. The V end was cut by 3 bases, the J end by 3 bases, with 12 bases between. The CDR3 DNA is TGTGCCAGCAGTTTGGCAGGGCAAATTGGAAACACCATATATTTT. Translating it yields CASSLAGQIGNTIYF.

The chain is built from TRBV3-1 (or the pseudogene TRBV3-2) and TRBJ2-5; TRBD2 matches at 10 bases. The V and J ends lost 1 base and 4 bases, in that order; junction bases with no gene match: 6. This CDR3 is built from 16 residues. Germline V lookup: CDR1 LGHDT, CDR2 YNNKEL (reference sequence). The CDR3, as DNA: TGTGCCAGCAGCCAAGGGACTAGCGGAGAGGGAGAGACCCAGTACTTC. Its protein is CASSQGTSGEGETQYF.

This clone showed up just once. The V and J genes are TRBV7-3 and TRBJ2-3, with a possible D match to TRBD2 (5 bases). The CDR3 is made up of 15 amino acids. The ends were cut back, 6 bases at V and 4 bases at J, with 17 bases in the middle. Germline CDR1 SGHTA, CDR2 FQGTGA. The CDR3 DNA reads as TGTGCCAGCAGTACGTACGGGGTCGGGGCAGATACGCAGTATTTT. This codes for CASSTYGVGADTQYF.

V is TRBV25-1 and J is TRBJ1-4, with 7 bases matching TRBD1. J was trimmed by 8 bases and V by 3 bases; bases with no gene match: 12. Germline V gives CDR1 MGHDK, CDR2 SYGVNS. The CDR3 consists of 16 residues. CDR3 protein: CASSDGRGRGWEKLFF. The CDR3 DNA follows: TGTGCCAGCAGTGACGGCCGGGGCAGGGGGTGGGAAAAACTGTTTTTT.

The chain links TRBV7-9 to TRBJ1-1, with D perhaps matching TRBD1 (6 bases). CDR1 and CDR2 (germline): SEHNR, FQNEAQ (reference sequence). V was shortened by 8 bases and J by 1 base, with 11 bases between the two germline ends. CDR3 length equals 13 residues. CDR3 nucleotides: TGTGCCAGCCTAAGGGGGGGGAACACTGAAGCTTTCTTT. Amino acids: CASLRGGNTEAFF.

This chain joins TRBV5-1 and TRBJ2-3; 9 bases align to TRBD1. The CDR3 totals 14 residues. The V segment lost 0 bases and the J segment 5 bases; nucleotides outside the gene matches: 1. CDR1 SGHRS and CDR2 YFSETQ come from the germline V gene. The CDR3 loop is CASSLGQGVDTQYF. The CDR3 nucleotides read TGCGCCAGCAGCTTGGGACAGGGGGTAGATACGCAGTATTTT.

This sequence joins TRBV5-4 and TRBJ2-7, with TRBD1 as a possible D gene (6 bases). CDR3 length: 14 amino acids. V gave up 4 bases and J gave up 4 bases, with 15 bases separating them. The germline V gene encodes CDR1 SGHNT and CDR2 YYREEE (reference sequence). DNA of the CDR3: TGTGCCAGCAGCACCGGGACAAGGGATTACGAGCAGTACTTC. It translates to CASSTGTRDYEQYF.

The rearrangement links TRBV5-4 to TRBJ2-1, with 8 positions matching TRBD2. The germline gives CDR1 SGHNT, CDR2 YYREEE (reference sequence). The CDR3 runs to 18 residues. V shed 0 bases and J 4 bases; nucleotides not matched to a gene: 12. The CDR3 DNA reads as TGTGCCAGCAGCTTGGGAGGGAATAGCGGGACGTTTTACAATGAGCAGTTCTTC. It codes for CASSLGGNSGTFYNEQFF. The variable domain in full, with the rest retrieved from reference TRBV5-4 and TRBJ2-1, is ETGVTQSPTHLIKTRGQQVTLRCSSQSGHNTVSWYQQALGQGPQFIFQYYREEENGRGNFPPRFSGLQFPNYSSELNVNALELDDSALYLCASSLGGNSGTFYNEQFFGPGTRLTVL.